The next 28 T cell receptor beta chains were all read from a single sample in a study of spatial heterogeneity in lung cancer (dated by TCRdb to the late 2010s). The library was generated by 5' RACE. Sequencing used a NextSeq 500. TCRdb reprocessing: public reads trimmed at Q25 with fastp, clones called with MiXCR, in-frame beta chains kept. Each record represents a unique CDR3 protein, reported with the most common genes and DNA among its rows. The sample has around 11,000 distinct CDR3 sequences on record, approximately 25% of them singletons. Of the sample, 25% to 35% falls within the top ten clones. According to the study, the label for this sample's time point signals: sample taken at primary tumor resection. Whole RNA extracted from tumor and nontumor lung tissue, or from cryopreserved PBMC samples, was used for TCR sequencing without cell sorting. The material was PBMCs, obtained at surgery. These receptors all stem from a female donor with early-stage non-small cell lung cancer.

This clonotype was seen many times. The genes are TRBV12-3 or TRBV12-4 and TRBJ2-7; no reliable D call. V lost 2 bases and J 11 bases, leaving 16 bases between the germline ends. The length of the CDR3 is 13 residues. The CDR3 loop reads CASSLSRHGQEYF. The CDR3 bases are TGTGCCAGCAGTTTAAGTAGGCACGGTCAGGAGTACTTC.

This clonotype is medium-sized. The chain recombines TRBV5-1 with TRBJ2-1; TRBD1 matches at 10 bases. The V and J ends lost 4 bases and 7 bases, in that order; junction bases with no gene match: 11. The germline CDR1 and CDR2 sequences are SGHRS and YFSETQ. The CDR3 covers 16 residues. The DNA for the CDR3 is TGCGCCAGCAGCCGGACGACAGGGGGCGCTGGGAATGAGCAGTTCTTC. This translates into CASSRTTGGAGNEQFF.

The chain recombines TRBV29-1 with TRBJ1-2; D is unresolved. V was shortened by 4 bases and J by 4 bases, with 10 bases between the two germline ends. Germline V CDR1 and CDR2: SQVTM, ANQGSEA. This CDR3 has 12 amino acids. The DNA of the CDR3 is TGCAGCGTTGCACGACCGGGCTATGGCTACACCTTC. Translated, it gives CSVARPGYGYTF.

The V gene is TRBV12-3 or TRBV12-4, the J gene TRBJ2-1; D remains ambiguous. V lost 5 bases, J lost 2 bases, and 7 bases lay in between. The CDR3 contains 13 residues. Here the CDR3 reads CASSLGPYNEQFF. CDR3 nucleotide sequence: TGTGCCAGCAGTCTCGGACCCTACAATGAGCAGTTCTTC.

This clonotype is deemed large (0.1 to 1%). The chain carries TRBV10-3 and TRBJ2-1; 8 positions agree with TRBD2. Germline V gene lookup returns CDR1 ENHRY and CDR2 SYGVKD. The CDR3 sequence is 15 residues long. V lost 0 bases and J lost 6; bases outside the gene matches: 4. The CDR3 DNA reads as TGTGCCATCAGTGAGTCACGGGAGGGGGGCAATGAGCAGTTCTTC. This gives the protein CAISESREGGNEQFF.

This chain joins TRBV30 and TRBJ1-1; TRBD1 aligns across 9 bases. The V segment lost 2 bases and the J segment 12 bases; nucleotides outside the gene matches: 10. This CDR3 is built from 13 residues. Germline V CDR1 and CDR2: GTSNPN, SVGIG (reference sequence). CDR3 bases: TGTGCCTGGAGTCTACATCGGGACAGGGCAACTTTCTTT. This sequence encodes CAWSLHRDRATFF.

This clonotype is medium-sized by share. This chain connects TRBV6-2 or TRBV6-3 to TRBJ2-7, with D unresolved. The length of the CDR3 is 15 residues. The germline V gene has CDR1 MNHEY and CDR2 SVGEGT. Deletions cut 0 bases from V and 2 bases from J, with 11 bases between. This chain's CDR3 is CASSYSSDRPYEQYF. CDR3 coding DNA: TGTGCCAGCAGTTACTCGTCGGACCGACCCTACGAGCAGTACTTC.

This clonotype occurred a few times. V and J are TRBV20-1 and TRBJ2-5, with no clear D. Germline V gene lookup returns CDR1 DFQATT and CDR2 SNEGSKA (reference sequence). The CDR3 runs 12 residues. The ends were cut back, 1 base at V and 7 bases at J, with 10 bases in the middle. CDR3 in amino acids: CSARVRIGTQYF. In DNA form, the CDR3 reads TGCAGTGCTAGAGTGAGGATTGGGACCCAGTACTTC.

A single count supports this clonotype. The chain joins TRBV19 to TRBJ1-2; no clear D gene. CDR1 is LNHDA, CDR2 SQIVND, per germline (reference sequence). The CDR3 is 11 amino acids. Here the CDR3 DNA reads TGTGGAGCCGGGACTAACTATGGCTACACCTTC. Protein sequence: CGAGTNYGYTF.

The rearrangement joins TRBV18 to TRBJ2-7, with no clear D. Trimming removed 0 bases at V and 1 base at J, with 7 bases between. CDR1 is KGHSH and CDR2 is LQKENI in the germline V gene. CDR3 length: 14 residues. Here the CDR3 DNA reads TGTGCCAGCTCACCACCGGGTCGGTCCTACGAGCAGTACTTC. Residues: CASSPPGRSYEQYF.

This clonotype has only a few counts. The chain combines TRBV7-9 with TRBJ2-5; 8 bases align to TRBD1. V lost 5 bases and J lost 0; bases outside the gene matches: 8. The CDR3 consists of 16 residues. CDR1 is SEHNR and CDR2 is FQNEAQ in the germline V gene (reference sequence). As DNA, the CDR3 is TGTGCCAGCAGCCCCCGGACAGGGTTGTACCAAGAGACCCAGTACTTC. This gives the protein CASSPRTGLYQETQYF.

This chain connects TRBV11-2 to TRBJ2-1; 10 bases align to TRBD2. The CDR3 has 14 residues. Per the germline V gene, CDR1 is SGHAT and CDR2 is FQNNGV. The trim removed 2 bases at V and 6 bases at J, leaving 1 base unmatched. The CDR3 sequence: CASSLIAGGNEQFF. CDR3 DNA sequence: TGTGCCAGCAGCTTAATAGCGGGAGGCAATGAGCAGTTCTTC.

As for this clonotype: The junction departs from germline at one end; a sequencing error may be responsible. The chain couples TRBV7-8 to TRBJ2-7; no firm D call. The CDR3 is 13 amino acids. CDR1 and CDR2 (germline): SGHVS, FQNEAQ. The CDR3 DNA reads TGTGTCAGCAGCTTAGTCGTCAAGGACGAGCAGTACTTC. It is translated as CVSSLVVKDEQYF.

This clonotype is judged medium-sized. V is TRBV12-3 or TRBV12-4 and J is TRBJ2-7; 10 bases align to TRBD2. With 2 bases clipped from V and 1 base from J, the junction kept 2 bases outside the gene matches. This CDR3 spans 15 amino acids. CDR3 amino acids: CASSLKLAGSYEQYF. CDR3 nucleotides: TGTGCCAGCAGTTTAAAACTAGCGGGATCCTACGAGCAGTACTTC.

The V gene is TRBV4-3, the J gene TRBJ2-1, with 9 bases lining up with TRBD2. Germline assignment: CDR1 LGHNA and CDR2 YSLEER. V shed 0 bases and J 6 bases; nucleotides not matched to a gene: 6. This CDR3 spans 16 amino acids. CDR3 nucleotides: TGCGCCAGCAGCCAAGAGCCTAGCGGGGCGAGCAATGAGCAGTTCTTC. Amino acids: CASSQEPSGASNEQFF.

This clonotype was seen repeatedly, ten times or more. J is TRBJ1-5 and V is TRBV19; D is possibly TRBD1 (5 bases). The V end was cut by 6 bases, the J end by 4 bases, with 13 bases between. CDR1 LNHDA and CDR2 SQIVND come from the germline V gene (reference sequence). The CDR3 consists of 14 residues. Here the CDR3 reads CASRLGGINQPQHF. The CDR3 DNA reads as TGTGCCAGTAGGTTGGGGGGTATTAATCAGCCCCAGCATTTT. The variable domain in full, completed from reference TRBV19 and TRBJ1-5, reads DGGITQSPKYLFRKEGQNVTLSCEQNLNHDAMYWYRQDPGQGLRLIYYSQIVNDFQKGDIAEGYSVSREKKESFPLTVTSAQKNPTAFYLCASRLGGINQPQHFGDGTRLSIL.

This clonotype has at least ten counts. The chain links TRBV7-2 to TRBJ1-6; TRBD1 matches at 7 bases. In germline, CDR1 is SGHTA, CDR2 FQGNSA. The CDR3 is 16 amino acids. The V and J ends lost 1 base and 7 bases, in that order; junction bases with no gene match: 7. The chain's CDR3 is CASSLVWDSRNSPLHF. CDR3 coding DNA: TGTGCCAGCAGCTTAGTGTGGGACAGTCGCAATTCACCCCTCCACTTT.

This clonotype has a count of ten or more. The V and J genes are TRBV3-1 and TRBJ2-2, with D maybe TRBD2 (5 bases). Germline V CDR1 and CDR2: LGHDT, YNNKEL (reference sequence). V lost 3 bases and J 0 bases, leaving 5 bases between the germline ends. This CDR3 is 14 amino acids long. The CDR3, as DNA: TGTGCCAGCAGCCAGGAGGCGAACACCGGGGAGCTGTTTTTT. Its translation is CASSQEANTGELFF.

The chain's CDR3 is CASSAGQGLNQPQHF. The CDR3 nucleotides read TGTGCCAGCAGTGCGGGACAGGGTCTCAATCAGCCCCAGCATTTT. The chain uses TRBV2 and TRBJ1-5; 9 bases are shared with TRBD1. CDR3 length: 15 amino acids. The V segment lost 4 bases and the J segment 3 bases; nucleotides outside the gene matches: 4. The germline gives CDR1 SNHLY, CDR2 FYNNEI.

The chain couples TRBV2 to TRBJ1-1; 11 bases map to TRBD1. The CDR3 spans 15 residues. The germline V gene encodes CDR1 SNHLY and CDR2 FYNNEI. The J segment lost 6 bases and the V segment lost 8 bases, leaving 11 bases of the junction unmatched. CDR3: CASRRARTGGSEAFF. The CDR3 region has the DNA TGTGCCAGCCGTAGAGCACGGACAGGGGGCTCTGAAGCTTTCTTT.

This chain uses TRBV30 with TRBJ2-7; possible D gene TRBD1, 6 bases. V lost 0 bases and J lost 7, with 16 bases in between. Germline V gene data show CDR1 as GTSNPN and CDR2 as SVGIG (reference sequence). CDR3 length: 14 residues. CDR3 bases: TGTGCCTGGAGTGTTTGGGCAGGGGACGAGGAGCAGTACTTC. Its protein product is CAWSVWAGDEEQYF.

This clonotype came up many times. The gene calls are TRBV10-1 and TRBJ1-1, with a tentative D call TRBD1 (6 bases). The CDR3 length is 14 residues. Germline assignment: CDR1 WNHNN and CDR2 SYGVQD (reference sequence). V lost 3 bases and J 6 bases, leaving 14 bases between the germline ends. The CDR3 protein is CASSEQQGGAEAFF. Written as DNA, the CDR3 is TGCGCCAGCAGTGAACAACAGGGAGGAGCTGAAGCTTTCTTT.

This clonotype has only a few counts. The CDR3 sequence: CASSPIQAANYGYTF. Written as DNA, the CDR3 is TGTGCCAGCTCACCGATCCAGGCTGCTAACTATGGCTACACCTTC. This sequence joins TRBV18 and TRBJ1-2; no definite D call. The V gene lost 3 bases and the J gene lost 0 bases, with 11 bases spanning the gap. This CDR3 contains 15 residues. Germline assignment: CDR1 KGHSH and CDR2 LQKENI.

This clonotype was recorded at least ten times. This chain joins TRBV6-5 and TRBJ2-5, with 7 bases aligning to TRBD2. CDR3 size: 12 residues. Germline CDR1 reads MNHEY; CDR2 reads SVGAGI. V shed 8 bases and J 5 bases; nucleotides not matched to a gene: 5. This CDR3 reads CASGRGTETQYF. The CDR3 DNA follows: TGTGCCAGCGGGAGGGGAACCGAGACCCAGTACTTC.

As regards this clonotype: Compared with germline, one end of the junction differs, possibly owing to a read error. This chain uses TRBV7-9 with TRBJ2-3, with D unresolved. Germline V lookup: CDR1 SEHNR, CDR2 FQNEAQ (reference sequence). The CDR3 is made up of 11 amino acids. This CDR3 reads CVSSPADTQYF. In DNA, the CDR3 is TGTGTCAGCAGCCCGGCGGATACGCAGTATTTT.

The rearrangement uses TRBV20-1 and TRBJ1-1; D might be TRBD1 (5 bases). The germline V gene encodes CDR1 DFQATT and CDR2 SNEGSKA (reference sequence). Trimming shortened V by 1 base and J by 6 bases, and 9 bases separated the two germline ends. This CDR3 has 12 amino acids. CDR3 amino acids: CSARVGTSEAFF. CDR3 in DNA: TGCAGTGCTAGAGTGGGGACGTCTGAAGCTTTCTTT.

Sample share makes this clonotype medium-sized (0.01 to 0.1%). The V gene is TRBV30, the J gene TRBJ1-1, with D tentatively TRBD1 (5 bases). Trimming shortened V by 5 bases and J by 11 bases, and 15 bases separated the two germline ends. CDR3 length: 11 amino acids. The germline V gene encodes CDR1 GTSNPN and CDR2 SVGIG (reference sequence). The CDR3 loop is CAWAGQLKAFF. CDR3 DNA sequence: TGTGCCTGGGCAGGGCAGCTCAAGGCTTTCTTT.

By share, this clonotype ranks as medium-sized (0.01 to 0.1%). The V gene is TRBV30, the J gene TRBJ2-4; D might be TRBD1 (5 bases). Germline CDR1 GTSNPN, CDR2 SVGIG (reference sequence). The CDR3 spans 13 residues. Trimming pared 7 bases from V and 1 base from J, leaving 11 bases between. The CDR3 here is CALGLGAKNIQYF. The DNA of the CDR3 is TGTGCCTTGGGGCTCGGGGCCAAAAACATTCAGTACTTC.